The 29 T cell receptor beta chains presented below share a single source sample, sequenced in a study of blood T cell repertoires in COVID-19. Profiled with immunoSEQ multiplex PCR; TCRdb holds only in-frame clones, not every one. This table has roughly 93,000 clones, more than 75% appearing once. The specimen was peripheral blood. The receptors stem from a human donor in a cohort sampled during active COVID-19.

The chain carries TRBV7-6 and TRBJ2-1, with TRBD2 matching over 14 bases. Germline CDR1 and CDR2: SGHVS and FNYEAQ. The CDR3 runs 16 residues. V dropped 5 bases and J dropped 6; count of bases not matched to a gene: 6. This CDR3 is CASSQGLAGGINEQFF. For the CDR3, the DNA is TGTGCCAGCAGCCAAGGACTAGCGGGAGGAATCAATGAGCAGTTCTTC.

This chain joins TRBV3-1 (or the pseudogene TRBV3-2) and TRBJ2-7; 8 positions agree with TRBD2. V was pared by 2 bases and J by 0 bases, with 9 bases of the junction left unmatched. Germline V lookup: CDR1 LGHDT, CDR2 YNNKEL (reference sequence). CDR3 length: 17 amino acids. The CDR3 bases are TGTGCCAGCAGCCAAAAGAGCGGGAGAACCGCCTCCTACGAGCAGTACTTC. Amino acids: CASSQKSGRTASYEQYF.

The gene calls are TRBV3-1 (or the pseudogene TRBV3-2) and TRBJ1-5; tentative D call: TRBD1 (5 bases). The CDR3 length is 15 residues. The germline V gene encodes CDR1 LGHDT and CDR2 YNNKEL (reference sequence). V dropped 4 bases and J dropped 0 bases, with 10 bases sitting between them. The CDR3 spells CASSPRGGSNQPQHF. CDR3 nucleotide sequence: TGTGCCAGCAGCCCTAGGGGAGGTAGCAATCAGCCCCAGCATTTT.

This rearrangement joins TRBV18 to TRBJ1-2; 10 bases are shared with TRBD1. Germline CDR1 and CDR2: KGHSH and LQKENI. The CDR3 is made up of 13 amino acids. V shed 6 bases, J shed 8 bases, and the junction held 6 bases outside the gene matches. The CDR3 is CASSPGQGGGYTF. In DNA, the CDR3 is TGTGCCAGCTCCCCTGGACAGGGGGGGGGCTACACCTTC.

V is TRBV6-5 and J is TRBJ1-1; no firm D call. The CDR3 spans 15 residues. Trimming removed 3 bases from V and 3 bases from J, with 14 bases in between. CDR1 and CDR2 from the germline V gene are MNHEY and SVGAGI. This CDR3 reads CASSYSEVSDTEAFF. In DNA, the CDR3 is TGTGCCAGCAGTTATAGTGAGGTTTCGGACACTGAAGCTTTCTTT.

The chain joins TRBV27 to TRBJ2-7; perhaps TRBD1 as D (6 bases). Germline-derived CDR1 and CDR2 are MNHEY and SMNVEV (reference sequence). Trimming pared 10 bases from V and 1 base from J, leaving 14 bases between. This CDR3 has 13 amino acids. The CDR3 region is CATSTGLSYEQYF. CDR3 in DNA: TGTGCCACCTCGACAGGCCTATCCTACGAGCAGTACTTC.

This clone was seen a handful of times. The V and J genes are TRBV15 and TRBJ2-3; D gene unclear. The V end was cut by 0 bases, the J end by 2 bases, with 15 bases between. CDR3 length: 17 residues. CDR1 is LNHNV, CDR2 YYDKDF, per germline (reference sequence). CDR3 bases: TGTGCCACCAGCAGAGATCTTGCGTTCTCTGCCACAGATACGCAGTATTTT. It is translated as CATSRDLAFSATDTQYF.

The rearrangement links TRBV10-2 to TRBJ2-3; 10 nucleotides match TRBD2. Germline values: CDR1 WSHSY, CDR2 SAAADI. J gave up 3 bases and V 8 bases, and 5 bases lay outside the gene matches. This CDR3 region has 14 residues. The CDR3 DNA reads TGCGCCAGCGGCTCTAGCGGGAGAACAGATACGCAGTATTTT. Protein sequence: CASGSSGRTDTQYF.

The chain couples TRBV29-1 to TRBJ2-7; 10 positions match TRBD2. CDR1 and CDR2 (germline): SQVTM, ANQGSEA. The CDR3 totals 15 residues. The trim removed 4 bases at V and 2 bases at J, leaving 8 bases unmatched. For the CDR3, the DNA is TGCAGCGTTGTGGGGAGCGGGAGGGTACCCTACGAGCAGTACTTC. It yields the protein CSVVGSGRVPYEQYF.

This clone was counted once. The chain combines TRBV28 with TRBJ1-5; D gene ambiguous. The length of the CDR3 is 14 residues. V gave up 3 bases and J gave up 1 base, with 7 bases separating them. Germline values: CDR1 MDHEN, CDR2 SYDVKM. The CDR3 region has the DNA TGTGCCAGCAGTTTGTCCTTAAGCAATCAGCCCCAGCATTTT. This sequence encodes CASSLSLSNQPQHF.

This chain connects TRBV6-2 or TRBV6-3 to TRBJ2-1; D not certain. Germline-derived CDR1 and CDR2 are MNHEY and SVGEGT. V was pared by 6 bases and J by 4 bases, with 10 bases between. The CDR3 is 13 residues long. In DNA form, the CDR3 reads TGTGCCAGCAGCCCCCTCCTATACAATGAGCAGTTCTTC. Translated, it gives CASSPLLYNEQFF.

This chain joins TRBV28 and TRBJ2-1; 11 bases match TRBD2. This CDR3 contains 15 residues. The germline V gene has CDR1 MDHEN and CDR2 SYDVKM. J was trimmed by 4 bases and V by 4 bases; bases with no gene match: 3. Here the CDR3 reads CASSYIAGGYNEQFF. The CDR3 DNA reads as TGTGCCAGCAGTTACATAGCGGGAGGGTACAATGAGCAGTTCTTC. The full variable domain, rest sourced from reference TRBV28 and TRBJ2-1, is DVKVTQSSRYLVKRTGEKVFLECVQDMDHENMFWYRQDPGLGLRLIYFSYDVKMKEKGDIPEGYSVSREKKERFSLILESASTNQTSMYLCASSYIAGGYNEQFFGPGTRLTVL.

This sequence joins TRBV29-1 and TRBJ2-2; possible D gene TRBD2, 5 bases. Trimming removed 1 base from V and 7 bases from J, with 16 bases in between. The CDR3 is made up of 15 amino acids. The germline CDR1 and CDR2 sequences are SQVTM and ANQGSEA. Written as DNA, the CDR3 is TGCAGCGTTGAAGTCTGGACGGGGTCGGGCGGGGAGCTGTTTTTT. It encodes CSVEVWTGSGGELFF.

The chain uses TRBV5-1 and TRBJ2-3; D not resolved. The germline V gene has CDR1 SGHRS and CDR2 YFSETQ. The V end was cut by 0 bases, the J end by 4 bases, with 9 bases between. There are 14 residues in the CDR3. The CDR3 loop reads CASSLGAGPDTQYF. The CDR3 nucleotides are TGCGCCAGCAGCTTGGGGGCAGGTCCAGATACGCAGTATTTT. The complete variable domain, with remaining parts taken from reference TRBV5-1 and TRBJ2-3, reads KAGVTQTPRYLIKTRGQQVTLSCSPISGHRSVSWYQQTPGQGLQFLFEYFSETQRNKGNFPGRFSGRQFSNSRSEMNVSTLELGDSALYLCASSLGAGPDTQYFGPGTRLTVL.

The rearrangement joins TRBV18 to TRBJ1-5; possibly TRBD1 for D (6 bases). The CDR3 is 16 residues long. Looked up from germline, CDR1 is KGHSH and CDR2 is LQKENI. Trimming removed 3 bases at V and 0 bases at J, with 12 bases between. The CDR3 DNA is TGTGCCAGCTCACCTAGACAGGTCGGTAGCAATCAGCCCCAGCATTTT. It is translated as CASSPRQVGSNQPQHF.

CDR3 nucleotide sequence: TGTGCCAGCAGCCAAGATCAGGGACTATTAAACACCGGGGAGCTGTTTTTT. This sequence encodes CASSQDQGLLNTGELFF. The V and J genes are TRBV4-2 and TRBJ2-2; TRBD2 matches 7 bases. The germline V gene encodes CDR1 LGHNA and CDR2 YNFKEQ. The V segment lost 0 bases and the J segment 2 bases; nucleotides outside the gene matches: 6. The CDR3 loop spans 17 amino acids.

The chain employs TRBV27 and TRBJ2-7, with 10 bases identical to TRBD1. The CDR3 contains 14 residues. Germline V gene data show CDR1 as MNHEY and CDR2 as SMNVEV (reference sequence). V shed 4 bases, J shed 3 bases, and the junction held 3 bases outside the gene matches. CDR3 sequence (DNA): TGTGCCAGCAGTTCGGGACAGGGGATCTACGAGCAGTACTTC. Protein product: CASSSGQGIYEQYF.

V gene TRBV12-5 combines with J gene TRBJ2-3; TRBD2 matches 11 bases. With V trimmed by 2 bases and J by 0 bases, 4 bases remained unmatched. The CDR3 runs to 17 residues. From germline, CDR1 is LGHNT and CDR2 FRNRAP. CDR3 residues: CASGLSTSGDSTDTQYF. CDR3 DNA sequence: TGTGCTAGTGGTTTGTCGACTAGCGGGGACAGCACAGATACGCAGTATTTT.

This sequence joins TRBV3-1 (or the pseudogene TRBV3-2) and TRBJ2-5; 13 positions match TRBD2. Germline V CDR1 and CDR2: LGHDT, YNNKEL (reference sequence). CDR3 length: 16 amino acids. V lost 1 base to trimming and J lost 2 bases; unmatched junction nucleotides: 1. The CDR3, as DNA: TGTGCCAGCAGCCAAGGGGGACTAGCGGGGCAAGAGACCCAGTACTTC. Translating gives CASSQGGLAGQETQYF.

V and J are TRBV28 and TRBJ2-3; D perhaps matches TRBD2 (7 bases). V lost 4 bases and J 2 bases, leaving 16 bases between the germline ends. The CDR3 totals 16 residues. Germline V gene sequence: CDR1 MDHEN, CDR2 SYDVKM. The CDR3 region is CASSSPRGGDTDTQYF. The CDR3 DNA follows: TGTGCCAGCAGTTCCCCTCGAGGGGGGGACACAGATACGCAGTATTTT.

J is TRBJ2-1 and V is TRBV3-1 (or the pseudogene TRBV3-2); 7 bases agree with TRBD1. CDR1 and CDR2 from the germline V gene are LGHDT and YNNKEL (reference sequence). Trimming at V came to 1 base and at J to 8 bases, leaving 17 bases not matched to a gene. The CDR3 has 18 residues. CDR3 bases: TGTGCCAGCAGCCAAGTCGCTTTCCGGGACAGTCAAATCGATGAGCAGTTCTTC. It translates to CASSQVAFRDSQIDEQFF.

The genes are TRBV7-2 and TRBJ2-3; 7 nucleotides match TRBD2. V was clipped by 5 bases and J by 1 base; unmatched bases: 6. The germline V gene has CDR1 SGHTA and CDR2 FQGNSA. The CDR3 has 15 residues. The CDR3 loop is CASSPALAGTDTQYF. The CDR3 DNA sequence: TGTGCCAGCAGCCCTGCTCTAGCGGGCACAGATACGCAGTATTTT.

V gene TRBV6-5 combines with J gene TRBJ2-7; 9 nucleotides line up with TRBD1. Looked up from germline, CDR1 is MNHEY and CDR2 is SVGAGI. Losses at the gene ends were 4 bases for V and 2 bases for J; bases not matched to a gene: 9. The CDR3 consists of 16 residues. The CDR3: CASSSDLGQGTYEQYF. DNA of the CDR3: TGTGCCAGCAGTTCCGACCTCGGACAGGGGACCTACGAGCAGTACTTC.

The chain employs TRBV27 and TRBJ1-4; D is ambiguous. Trimming left V 1 base short and J 12 bases short, with 12 bases between. Germline CDR1 reads MNHEY; CDR2 reads SMNVEV (reference sequence). The CDR3 contains 13 residues. In DNA form, the CDR3 reads TGTGCCAGCAGTTTATTGTCGGACTCGGAACTGTTTTTT. The encoded protein is CASSLLSDSELFF. Full variable domain (rest looked up from reference TRBV27 and TRBJ1-4): EAQVTQNPRYLITVTGKKLTVTCSQNMNHEYMSWYRQDPGLGLRQIYYSMNVEVTDKGDVPEGYKVSRKEKRNFPLILESPSPNQTSLYFCASSLLSDSELFFGSGTQLSVL.

The sample holds one count of this clone. This chain links TRBV14 with TRBJ2-5, with TRBD2 matching over 8 bases. The trim removed 2 bases at V and 1 base at J, leaving 6 bases unmatched. Germline V lookup: CDR1 SGHDN, CDR2 FVKESK. The CDR3 totals 16 residues. The CDR3 DNA is TGTGCCAGCAGCCAACTAGCGGGCGCCCTCCAAGAGACCCAGTACTTC. This encodes CASSQLAGALQETQYF. Together with reference TRBV14 and TRBJ2-5, the CDR3 gives the full variable domain: EAGVTQFPSHSVIEKGQTVTLRCDPISGHDNLYWYRRVMGKEIKFLLHFVKESKQDESGMPNNRFLAERTGGTYSTLKVQPAELEDSGVYFCASSQLAGALQETQYFGPGTRLLVL.

The chain is built from TRBV4-1 and TRBJ1-6, with 7 bases aligning to TRBD1. The CDR3 runs 14 residues. Germline trimming cut 3 bases from V and 5 bases from J; bases unmatched to any gene: 1. Germline V gene sequence: CDR1 MGHRA, CDR2 YSYEKL. The CDR3 region is CASSQTGNNSPLHF. The CDR3 DNA is TGCGCCAGCAGCCAGACAGGGAATAATTCACCCCTCCACTTT.

The chain recombines TRBV12-3 or TRBV12-4 with TRBJ2-2; D may be TRBD2 (7 bases). V lost 5 bases, J lost 6 bases, and 10 bases lay in between. CDR3 size: 13 residues. CDR3 amino acids: CASSPGGSGELFF. The DNA of the CDR3 is TGTGCCAGCAGTCCGGGGGGCTCCGGGGAGCTGTTTTTT.

The rearrangement links TRBV15 to TRBJ2-7, with 9 bases matching TRBD2. The CDR3 extends over 18 amino acids. From germline, CDR1 is LNHNV and CDR2 YYDKDF (reference sequence). With V trimmed by 4 bases and J by 4 bases, 17 bases remained unmatched. CDR3 residues: CATSIDSTASGIKYEQYF. CDR3 bases: TGTGCCACCAGCATCGATAGTACGGCTAGCGGGATTAAATACGAGCAGTACTTC.

V usage is TRBV5-1 and J usage is TRBJ2-1, with a possible D match to TRBD2 (6 bases). The ends were cut back, 2 bases at V and 8 bases at J, with 17 bases in the middle. Germline loops: CDR1 SGHRS, CDR2 YFSETQ. The CDR3 consists of 15 residues. CDR3 in amino acids: CASSLDGAGGDEQFF. The CDR3, as DNA: TGCGCCAGCAGCTTAGACGGAGCGGGCGGCGATGAGCAGTTCTTC.